The sample holds many counts of the clone carrying this TCR beta chain. The antigen remains unidentified. The data are from a study of post-analysis software for immune sequencing data. Study overall: Both relapsing-remitting and secondary progressive multiple sclerosis featured among the disease courses, as did progressive-relapsing multiple sclerosis.

Study outcomes and limitations: Four or five TRBV segments were more frequent in patients than controls; TRBV5-6, TRBV5-1 and TRBV20-1 belonged to this group. Among multiple sclerosis patients, normalized Chao1 diversity was significantly below that of controls. Clustering by F measure revealed strong co-clustering among samples prepared together in one batch.

Unique molecular identifiers tagged the TCR beta cDNA libraries. TCRdb independently ran MiXCR on the PCR reads; one entry per CDR3 protein. The table records about 770,000 distinct CDR3 sequences, under 60% of them present only once. Germline CDR1 reads SQVTM; CDR2 reads ANQGSEA. Trimming at V came to 0 bases and at J to 5 bases, leaving 1 base not matched to a gene. The CDR3 contains 12 residues. This receptor was taken from a girl aged 5 to 17 with multiple sclerosis. V usage is TRBV29-1 and J usage is TRBJ2-7, with 7 bases aligning to TRBD2. The specimen was blood. The DNA for the CDR3 is TGCAGCGTTGAAGACAGCGGGGACGAGCAGTACTTC. It encodes CSVEDSGDEQYF.